A single sample gave rise to the 5 T cell receptor beta chains below, sequenced in a study of T cells in Graves' hyperthyroidism and ophthalmopathy. Researchers took RNA transcripts and amplified the TCR beta CDR3 regions from them. First-round RT-PCR with HTBI primers amplified the TCR CDR3 region. One entry per CDR3 protein, called by TCRdb with MiXCR from the multiplex PCR reads. This table holds approximately 610,000 distinct CDR3 sequences, over 12% found once. The sequencing sample was made of blood. Every receptor here comes from a woman in her thirties or forties with Graves' ophthalmopathy.

This clonotype appeared many times. One junction end disagrees with the germline gene, perhaps due to a read error. The chain combines TRBV12-3 or TRBV12-4 with TRBJ2-3, with D unclear. CDR3 length: 14 amino acids. In DNA form, the CDR3 reads TGTGCCAGCAGTCCTCCCCGACTCCCCGGGCGCGCGGATTTT. This codes for CASSPPRLPGRADF.

V gene TRBV4-1 combines with J gene TRBJ1-1; D uncertain. The germline CDR1 and CDR2 sequences are MGHRA and YSYEKL. V gave up 3 bases and J gave up 0 bases, with 8 bases separating them. The CDR3 totals 14 residues. The CDR3 nucleotides are TGCGCCAGCAGCCAGCTTACCATGAACACTGAAGCTTTCTTT. Its protein product is CASSQLTMNTEAFF.

This clonotype appeared many times. This chain connects TRBV28 to TRBJ2-5; the match to TRBD2 covers 9 bases. Germline CDR1 reads MDHEN; CDR2 reads SYDVKM. J lost 3 bases, V lost 7 bases, and 12 bases had no gene match. This CDR3 is 16 amino acids long. The CDR3 DNA follows: TGTGCCAGCACCATACTGGGCGGGAGGGAGAAAGAGACCCAGTACTTC. It translates to CASTILGGREKETQYF.

The chain employs TRBV7-9 and TRBJ1-2; D perhaps matches TRBD1 (6 bases). Deletions cut 3 bases from V and 7 bases from J, with 15 bases between. Germline CDR1 is SEHNR and CDR2 is FQNEAQ (reference sequence). The CDR3 contains 14 residues. The CDR3 sequence: CASSLLGGDSGYTF. In DNA, the CDR3 is TGTGCCAGCAGCTTGCTGGGGGGCGATAGTGGCTACACCTTC.

There are a few counts of this clonotype. V gene TRBV4-1 combines with J gene TRBJ1-5, with D hard to call. This CDR3 is built from 13 residues. The germline gives CDR1 MGHRA, CDR2 YSYEKL. Trimming left V 3 bases short and J 5 bases short, with 8 bases between. The CDR3 nucleotides read TGCGCCAGCAGCCAGGTTAGAGATCAGCCCCAGCATTTT. Its protein is CASSQVRDQPQHF.